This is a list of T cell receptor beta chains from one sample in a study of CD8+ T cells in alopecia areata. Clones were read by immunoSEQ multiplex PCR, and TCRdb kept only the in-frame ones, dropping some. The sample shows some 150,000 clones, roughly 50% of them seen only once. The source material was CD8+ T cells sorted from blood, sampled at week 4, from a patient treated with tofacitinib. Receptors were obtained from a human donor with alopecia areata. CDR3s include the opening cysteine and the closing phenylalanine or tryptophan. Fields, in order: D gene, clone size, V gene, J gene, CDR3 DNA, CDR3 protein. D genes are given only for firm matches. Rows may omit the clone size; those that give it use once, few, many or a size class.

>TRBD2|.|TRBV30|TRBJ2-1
TGTGCCTGGAAGGAGCGGGGGGGCAATGAGCAGTTCTTC
CAWKERGGNEQFF
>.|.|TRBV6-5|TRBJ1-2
TGTGCCAGCAGTTACGAAGGCGGCTATGGCTACACCTTC
CASSYEGGYGYTF
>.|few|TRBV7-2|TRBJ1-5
TGTGCCAGCAGCTCGGACGGGGGCGGTGTGCCCCAGCATTTT
CASSSDGGGVPQHF
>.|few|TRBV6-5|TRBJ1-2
TGTGCCAGCAGTTACGGGGGTGGCTATGGCTACACCTTC
CASSYGGGYGYTF
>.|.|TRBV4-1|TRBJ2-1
TGCGCCAGCAGCCCACGGGCGGGCAATGAGCAGTTCTTC
CASSPRAGNEQFF
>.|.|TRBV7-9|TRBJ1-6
TGTGCCAGCAGCTTAGCCCCGTCGAATTCACCCCTCCACTTT
CASSLAPSNSPLHF
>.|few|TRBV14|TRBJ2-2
TGTGCCAGCAGCCTGACAGGTTTCGCCGGGGAGCTGTTTTTT
CASSLTGFAGELFF
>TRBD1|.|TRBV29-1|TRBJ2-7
TGCAGCGCCTCGGGACAGGGATTCTACGAGCAGTACTTC
CSASGQGFYEQYF
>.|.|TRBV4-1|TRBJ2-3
TGCGCCAGCAGCCAATCGGCCAGCACAGATACGCAGTATTTT
CASSQSASTDTQYF
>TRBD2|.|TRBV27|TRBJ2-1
TGTGCCAGCAGTTTAGCGGGGGGCATCTACAATGAGCAGTTCTTC
CASSLAGGIYNEQFF
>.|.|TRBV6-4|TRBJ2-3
TGTGCCAGCAGTGTGAGCAGCACAGATACGCAGTATTTT
CASSVSSTDTQYF
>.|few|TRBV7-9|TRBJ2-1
TGTGCCAGCAGCCGGGGAGGTTCCTACAATGAGCAGTTCTTC
CASSRGGSYNEQFF
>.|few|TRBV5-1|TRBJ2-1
TGCGCCAGCAGCTTGGAGGTCCCTTACAATGAGCAGTTCTTC
CASSLEVPYNEQFF
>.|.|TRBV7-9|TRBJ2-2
TGTGCCAGCAGCTCTACACAGGGCGGCACCGGGGAGCTGTTTTTT
CASSSTQGGTGELFF
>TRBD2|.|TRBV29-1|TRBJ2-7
TGCAGCGTTGAAGACCTCGGGGGGGGCTACGAGCAGTACTTC
CSVEDLGGGYEQYF
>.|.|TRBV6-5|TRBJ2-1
TGTGCCAGCAGTTTGACAGTGACCCGATTCGTGAATGAGCAGTTCTTC
CASSLTVTRFVNEQFF
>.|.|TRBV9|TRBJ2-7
TGTGCCAGCAGCGTAAATCCGGGCGAGCAGTACTTC
CASSVNPGEQYF
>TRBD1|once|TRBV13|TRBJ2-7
TGTGCCAGCAGCCCCCAGACGGGACAGGGGGCTTGGGAGCAGTACTTC
CASSPQTGQGAWEQYF
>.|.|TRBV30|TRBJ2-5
TGTGCCTGGAGCCCCCTAGATCCGGGGTCCCAGTACTTC
CAWSPLDPGSQYF
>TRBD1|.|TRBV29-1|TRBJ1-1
TGCAGCGTGGGCCGGGACAGCTTTTTTGGAGCTTTCTTT
CSVGRDSFFGAFF
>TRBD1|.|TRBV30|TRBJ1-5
TGTGCCTGGAGCGATGGGACAGGGGAATTCGGTAGCAATCAGCCCCAGCATTTT
CAWSDGTGEFGSNQPQHF
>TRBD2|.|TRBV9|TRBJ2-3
TGTGCCAGCAGCGAGGGGACTAGCGATGTTACAGATACGCAGTATTTT
CASSEGTSDVTDTQYF
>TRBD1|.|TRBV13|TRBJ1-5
TGTGCCAGCAGCGCAAGGACAGGGGGCAATCAGCCCCAGCATTTT
CASSARTGGNQPQHF
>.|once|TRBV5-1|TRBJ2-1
TGCGCCAGCAGCCCGGGGGATGGTTACAATGAGCAGTTCTTC
CASSPGDGYNEQFF
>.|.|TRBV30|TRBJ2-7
TGTGCCTGGAGTTTGGGGCAGGGGACCTACGAGCAGTACTTC
CAWSLGQGTYEQYF
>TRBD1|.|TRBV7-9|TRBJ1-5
TGTGCCAGCAGCCTGGACAGGGAAAATCAGCCCCAGCATTTT
CASSLDRENQPQHF
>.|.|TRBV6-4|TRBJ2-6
TGTGCCAGCAGTCCGGAAAGCTCTGGGGCCAACGTCCTGACTTTC
CASSPESSGANVLTF
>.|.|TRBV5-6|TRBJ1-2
TGTGCCAGCAGCCCGGGTCTTGGCTATGGCTACACCTTC
CASSPGLGYGYTF
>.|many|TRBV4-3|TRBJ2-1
TGCGCCAGCAGTGACGGACTATCCTACAATGAGCAGTTCTTC
CASSDGLSYNEQFF
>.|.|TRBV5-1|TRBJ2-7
TGCGCCAGCAGTCACGGGACCTCCTACGAGCAGTACTTC
CASSHGTSYEQYF
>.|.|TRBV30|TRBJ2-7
TGTGCCTGGAGTTGGGAGGACTCAATATACGAGCAGTACTTC
CAWSWEDSIYEQYF
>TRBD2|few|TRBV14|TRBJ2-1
TGTGCCAGCAGCCTCATAGCGGGGGGTGGCAATGAGCAGTTCTTC
CASSLIAGGGNEQFF
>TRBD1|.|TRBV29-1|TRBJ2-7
TGCAGCGTCCTTTGGGTGGACAGGGCGGGATACGAGCAGTACTTC
CSVLWVDRAGYEQYF